The TCR beta chain under discussion was sequenced for a study of blood T cell repertoires in COVID-19. For the study at large: The origin of the acute and convalescent COVID-19 samples was the United States, Italy and Spain. In each case, the material was cDNA or gDNA derived from T cells, B-cell-depleted T cells, or PBMCs.

Original methodology: How many nucleated cells were present was estimated from reference gene primer amplification. Sequenced by immunoSEQ multiplex PCR; TCRdb stores in-frame clones only, minus some. V and J calls and clone size follow that table, whereas D and trimming were derived from the DNA. The sample yields roughly 210,000 clones, roughly 84% seen once. The germline V gene encodes CDR1 KGHSH and CDR2 LQKENI. This CDR3 is built from 18 residues. V was pared by 2 bases and J by 3 bases, with 11 bases of the junction left unmatched. Followed longitudinally, the Seattle patients had been enrolled during active infection.

The sequence came from a woman older than 75 with COVID-19, enrolled during active disease. The chain couples TRBV18 to TRBJ2-5; TRBD2 matches 11 bases. The material sequenced was peripheral blood. The CDR3 loop is CASSPRLAGGKEKETQYF. The CDR3 nucleotides read TGTGCCAGCTCACCAAGGCTAGCGGGGGGAAAAGAGAAAGAGACCCAGTACTTC. Complete variable domain (other parts from reference TRBV18 and TRBJ2-5): NAGVMQNPRHLVRRRGQEARLRCSPMKGHSHVYWYRQLPEEGLKFMVYLQKENIIDESGMPKERFSAEFPKEGPSILRIQQVVRGDSAAYFCASSPRLAGGKEKETQYFGPGTRLLVL.